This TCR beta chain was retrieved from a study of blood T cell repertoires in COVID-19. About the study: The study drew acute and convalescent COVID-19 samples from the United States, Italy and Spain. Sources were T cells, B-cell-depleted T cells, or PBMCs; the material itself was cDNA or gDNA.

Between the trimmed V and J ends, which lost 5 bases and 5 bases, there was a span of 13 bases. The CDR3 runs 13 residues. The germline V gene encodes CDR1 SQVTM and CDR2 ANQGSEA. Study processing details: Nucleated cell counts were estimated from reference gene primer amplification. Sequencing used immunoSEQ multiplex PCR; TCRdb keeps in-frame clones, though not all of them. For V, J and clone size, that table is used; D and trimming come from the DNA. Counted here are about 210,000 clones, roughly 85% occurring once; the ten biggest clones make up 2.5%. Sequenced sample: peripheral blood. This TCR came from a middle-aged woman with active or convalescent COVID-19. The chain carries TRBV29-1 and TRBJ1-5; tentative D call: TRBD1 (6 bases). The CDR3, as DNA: TGCAGCGTTCGGCAGGACAGATATCAGCCCCAGCATTTT. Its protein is CSVRQDRYQPQHF.